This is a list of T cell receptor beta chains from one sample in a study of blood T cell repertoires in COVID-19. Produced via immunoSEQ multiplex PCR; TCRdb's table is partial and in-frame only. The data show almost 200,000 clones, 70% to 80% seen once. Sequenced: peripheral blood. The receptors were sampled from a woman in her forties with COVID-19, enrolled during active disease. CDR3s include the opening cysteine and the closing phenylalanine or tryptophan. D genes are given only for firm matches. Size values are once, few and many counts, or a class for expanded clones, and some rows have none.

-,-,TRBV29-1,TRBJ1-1,CSEVRTGEAFF,TGCAGCGAGGTCCGTACAGGTGAAGCTTTCTTT
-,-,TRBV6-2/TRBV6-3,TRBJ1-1,CASSSTGTRDTEAFF,TGTGCCAGCAGTTCTACAGGGACCCGGGACACTGAAGCTTTCTTT
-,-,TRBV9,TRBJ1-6,CASSVADINSPLHF,TGTGCCAGCAGCGTAGCCGACATTAATTCACCCCTCCACTTT
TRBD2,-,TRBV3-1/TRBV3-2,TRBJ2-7,CASGAGGGTHEQYF,TGTGCCAGCGGAGCGGGGGGGGGTACCCACGAGCAGTACTTC
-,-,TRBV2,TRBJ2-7,CASIGEDYYEQYF,TGTGCCAGCATCGGGGAGGATTACTACGAGCAGTACTTC
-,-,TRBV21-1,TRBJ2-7,CASSKEVKQGCGEQYF,TGTGCCAGCAGCAAAGAGGTGAAACAGGGCTGCGGCGAGCAGTACTTC
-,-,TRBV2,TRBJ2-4,CASSRGQEGDIQYF,TGTGCCAGCAGCAGGGGACAAGAGGGTGACATTCAGTACTTC
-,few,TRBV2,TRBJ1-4,CASSGGAGGEKLFF,TGTGCCAGCAGTGGCGGGGCGGGTGGTGAAAAACTGTTTTTT
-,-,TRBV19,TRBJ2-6,CASSEDRANVLTF,TGTGCCAGTAGTGAGGACAGGGCCAACGTCCTGACTTTC
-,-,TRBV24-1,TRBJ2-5,CATSDGGEETQYF,TGTGCCACCAGTGATGGCGGGGAAGAGACCCAGTACTTC
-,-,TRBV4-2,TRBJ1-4,CASSQGNGEEKLFF,TGTGCCAGCAGCCAAGGAAATGGGGAGGAAAAACTGTTTTTT
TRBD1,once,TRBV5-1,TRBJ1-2,CASSINPDRDGGYTF,TGCGCCAGCAGCATCAATCCCGACAGGGACGGGGGCTACACCTTC
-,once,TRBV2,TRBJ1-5,CASRIQGSNSNQPQHF,TGTGCCAGCAGAATACAGGGTAGTAATAGCAATCAGCCCCAGCATTTT
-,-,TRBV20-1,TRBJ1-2,CSPRPIDGYTF,TGCAGTCCCCGCCCGATAGATGGCTACACCTTC
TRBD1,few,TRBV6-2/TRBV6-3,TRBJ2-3,CASSLTGLNTQYF,TGTGCCAGCAGCTTGACAGGGTTGAATACGCAGTATTTT
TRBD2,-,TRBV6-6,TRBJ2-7,CASSYPDTGTRGEQYF,TGTGCCAGCAGTTACCCCGACACCGGGACTAGGGGCGAGCAGTACTTC